These T cell receptor beta chains were read from a single sample in a study of blood T cells in healthy people across ages. TCRdb re-derived calls from the 5' RACE reads in MiXCR, one entry per CDR3 protein. Of around 500,000 distinct CDR3 sequences in the sample, about a quarter are singletons; the top ten hold roughly 3.5%. Separately, the same data were catalogued under a study of T cells of mothers and their children.

The specimen was blood. These receptors all come from a boy between 2 and 15 years old in good health. CDR3s include the opening cysteine and the closing phenylalanine or tryptophan. The D gene is left open where the match is weak. A clone size is listed for some rows: how often the clone was seen (once, few, many), or a class if it is expanded.

>TRBJ2-7|.|TRBV5-1|TRBD1
TGCGCCAGCAGCTACGACGGGACAGGGAATCCCTACGAGCAGTACTTC
CASSYDGTGNPYEQYF
>TRBJ2-5|.|TRBV9|.
TGTGCCAGCAGCGTAGGGCCCTCGGTCACAGAGACCCAGTACTTC
CASSVGPSVTETQYF
>TRBJ2-5|.|TRBV4-3|.
TGCGCCAGCAGCCAAGATCGGGGCAGCCCGCAAGAGACCCAGTACTTC
CASSQDRGSPQETQYF
>TRBJ1-2|many|TRBV7-3|TRBD1
TGTGCCAGCAGCTTAAATGGAGCCGGGACAGGGATAGGGGAAGGCTACACCTTC
CASSLNGAGTGIGEGYTF
>TRBJ2-7|few|TRBV28|.
TGTGCCAGCAGCGGATTTAGCTACGAGCAGTACTTC
CASSGFSYEQYF
>TRBJ1-5|few|TRBV15|.
TGTGCCACCAGCAGAGGAGGGAGGAGCAATCAGCCCCAGCATTTT
CATSRGGRSNQPQHF
>TRBJ1-6|.|TRBV11-2|.
TGTGCCAGCAGCTTTGATGAGGGGCCCCTCCACTTT
CASSFDEGPLHF
>TRBJ2-2|.|TRBV9|TRBD2
TGTGCCAGCAGCGTAGACTGGAGGAGGCGGGAGGATCCCGGGGAGCTGTTTTTT
CASSVDWRRREDPGELFF
>TRBJ1-3|few|TRBV6-6|TRBD1
TGTGCCAGCAGTTCGACAGGGGCCTCTGGAAACACCATATATTTT
CASSSTGASGNTIYF
>TRBJ2-1|few|TRBV12-3/TRBV12-4|.
TGTGCCAGCAGTGCCCGACTCTACAATGAGCAGTTCTTC
CASSARLYNEQFF
>TRBJ2-7|few|TRBV6-6|TRBD1
TGTGCCAGCATCAAGGACAGGGGGAGGTACGAGCAGTACTTC
CASIKDRGRYEQYF
>TRBJ2-4|.|TRBV10-3|.
TGTGCCATCAGTGATGGGGGGCAAGCCAAAAACATTCAGTACTTC
CAISDGGQAKNIQYF
>TRBJ1-2|many|TRBV11-2|TRBD1
TGTGCCAGCAGCTTTCAAGGGACAGGGGGCGATGGCTACACCTTC
CASSFQGTGGDGYTF
>TRBJ1-2|few|TRBV29-1|.
TGCAGCGTTGAAAGCAGTGGCTATGGCTACACCTTC
CSVESSGYGYTF
>TRBJ2-1|.|TRBV7-2|TRBD1
TGTGCCAGCAGTATCGGGACAGAAAACAATGAGCAGTTCTTC
CASSIGTENNEQFF
>TRBJ2-1|.|TRBV28|.
TGTGCCAGCAGTTTAGTGAGAGTTGAGCAGTTCTTC
CASSLVRVEQFF
>TRBJ2-7|.|TRBV3-1|.
TGTGCCAGCAGCCGGGGACCACTTGGCGGGCAGTACTTC
CASSRGPLGGQYF
>TRBJ1-6|.|TRBV5-5|.
TGTGCCAGCAACACCAGGGGTTATAATTCACCCCTCCACTTT
CASNTRGYNSPLHF
>TRBJ2-1|.|TRBV12-3/TRBV12-4|.
TGTGCCAGCAGTGGTAGGGTAGTCGGGAACAATGAGCAGTTCTTC
CASSGRVVGNNEQFF
>TRBJ2-7|few|TRBV28|.
TGTGCCAGCAGTTTAATACGACAGTCCTACGAGCAGTACTTC
CASSLIRQSYEQYF
>TRBJ2-4|few|TRBV12-3/TRBV12-4|TRBD2
TGTGCCAGCAGTTTCTCCGGGAGGGCCATTCAGTACTTC
CASSFSGRAIQYF
>TRBJ2-1|few|TRBV20-1|TRBD2
TGCAGTGCTTCGACTAGCGGGAGTCGGCATGAGCAGTTCTTC
CSASTSGSRHEQFF
>TRBJ2-5|.|TRBV6-1|TRBD2
TGTGCCAGCAGGCGAGGTCGACTAGCGATCCAAGAGACCCAGTACTTC
CASRRGRLAIQETQYF
>TRBJ2-7|few|TRBV6-5|TRBD1
TGTGCCAGCAGACAGGGGTCCTCCTACGAGCAGTACTTC
CASRQGSSYEQYF
>TRBJ2-7|.|TRBV20-1|.
TGCAGTGCAGCCGAGGGACGTTTAGACGAGCAGTACTTC
CSAAEGRLDEQYF
>TRBJ2-1|few|TRBV20-1|.
TGCAGTGCTAGAGATAGGGACCCCTTTCGCGTCCGAAGCTCCTACAATGAGCAGTTCTTC
CSARDRDPFRVRSSYNEQFF
>TRBJ2-7|once|TRBV20-1|TRBD2
TGCAGTACCGCCGGACTAGCGGGCCACTCCTACGAGCAGTACTTC
CSTAGLAGHSYEQYF
>TRBJ2-3|few|TRBV20-1|TRBD2
TGCAGTGCCTCAGCGGGAGGCCCGGCAGATACGCAGTATTTT
CSASAGGPADTQYF
>TRBJ1-1|.|TRBV29-1|TRBD1
TGCAGCGTGGGTGGCGGACAGGGGAACACTGAAGCTTTCTTT
CSVGGGQGNTEAFF
>TRBJ1-5|few|TRBV20-1|TRBD1
TGCAGTGCTGGTAAGGCACAGGGGTTTCAGCCCCAGCATTTT
CSAGKAQGFQPQHF
>TRBJ2-7|.|TRBV20-1|.
TGCAGTGCCATGTACGACAGACCCTACGAGCAGTACTTC
CSAMYDRPYEQYF
>TRBJ2-5|.|TRBV7-8|TRBD2
TGTGCCAGCAGCCCACGACTAGCGGGGGGAGGCATGAAGACCCAGTACTTC
CASSPRLAGGGMKTQYF
>TRBJ2-2|.|TRBV11-3|.
TGTGCCAGCAGCCCTCACCGGGGCGTGGTAACCGGGGAGCTGTTTTTT
CASSPHRGVVTGELFF
>TRBJ1-4|.|TRBV10-2|.
TGCGCCAGCAGTGAAGGGTATACGAATGAAAAACTGTTTTTT
CASSEGYTNEKLFF
>TRBJ2-3|.|TRBV27|.
TGTGCCAGCGGTAACGCAATGGGGGCAGGCACAGATACGCAGTATTTT
CASGNAMGAGTDTQYF
>TRBJ2-1|.|TRBV29-1|.
TGCAGCGTTGGGGGTCGGGTTGAGCAGTTCTTC
CSVGGRVEQFF
>TRBJ2-6|few|TRBV2|TRBD1
TGTGCCAGCAGTGTTGACAGGGATAGCGCTGGGGCCAACGTCCTGACTTTC
CASSVDRDSAGANVLTF